This T cell receptor beta chain was captured by sequencing in a study of blood T cells in healthy people across ages. Overall study results and limits: With unsorted PBMCs, a conclusive comparison of naive versus antigen-experienced cells was not possible.

Trimming took off 5 bases at V and 0 bases at J, with 20 bases between the two ends. CDR1 and CDR2 from the germline V gene are SGHTA and FQGNSA. The CDR3 runs to 18 residues. This clonotype was picked up many times. Its antigen is unidentified. Then a second PCR, running roughly 7 to 12 cycles, was carried out with a sample-barcoded 5' primer and a J-beta primer mix. Each CDR3 protein is one row after TCRdb ran MiXCR on the 5' RACE reads. Among under 850,000 distinct CDR3 sequences, under 40% were seen once, and the ten largest hold 10% to 15%. With each sample, at least 6 micrograms of total RNA were extracted.

The receptor's source is a man aged 18-30 years in good health. Sequencing was carried out using blood. The chain uses TRBV7-2 and TRBJ2-4; D might be TRBD1 (6 bases). The CDR3 sequence is CASSPLPGTGLAKNIQYF. As DNA, the CDR3 is TGTGCCAGCAGCCCACTTCCCGGTACAGGGTTAGCCAAAAACATTCAGTACTTC.